This T cell receptor (beta chain) appears in the sequencing data of a study of vaccination and CD4 T cells after COVID-19. As for the study in general: The authors used overlapping spike peptides from SARS-CoV-2, HCoV-NL63, HCoV-OC43 and HCoV-229E to stimulate cells.

Indicated treatment: approximately nine-day PBMC culture with coronavirus spike peptide pools or control peptides (ViraFEST assay). The collection of CD4+ T cells from the unexposed donor took place before the COVID-19 pandemic (2011-2018). CDR1 and CDR2 (germline): DFQATT, SNEGSKA (reference sequence). This CDR3 is built from 14 residues. Between the trimmed V and J ends, which lost 5 bases and 1 base, there was a span of 13 bases. With regard to this clonotype: The antigen remains undetermined.

Sequencing of the DNA from cultured CD4+ T cells was carried out with the Oncomine TCR Beta short-read assay. A single record per CDR3 protein comes from TCRdb applying MiXCR to the PCR reads. Among about 7,600 distinct CDR3 sequences listed, over 30% were seen once. The rearrangement uses TRBV20-1 and TRBJ2-3, with a weak D call TRBD1 (5 bases). The material sequenced was CD4+ T cells from blood, cultured in vitro. This TCR came from a human donor in good health. The CDR3 reads CSAGQGKGTDTQYF. CDR3 bases: TGCAGTGCTGGGCAGGGAAAGGGCACAGATACGCAGTATTTT.